This record looks at one T cell receptor beta chain sequence and its context. Its matching antigen is unknown. The sample contains more than one DNA sequence encoding this CDR3. J was trimmed by 0 bases and V by 0 bases; bases with no gene match: 1. The CDR3 consists of 15 residues. The germline gives CDR1 SGDLS, CDR2 YYNGEE. This entry is derived from a study of Ad26.COV2.S vaccination and SARS-CoV-2 variants. On the study more broadly: The donor participated in the COV1001 trial, in its Ad26.COV2.S arm. Participants got Ad26.COV2.S intramuscularly, once or twice 56 days apart.

The study, taken as a whole, reports: Vaccine and placebo recipients had comparable breadth of non-spike TCRs. After vaccination, substantial breadth of spike-specific CD8+ and CD4+ responses was reported.

Treatment indicated: approximately 18 received Ad26.COV2.S at low or high dose, single or two shots; about five received placebo; per-sample allocation not given. After the first vaccine or placebo injection, samples were drawn on day 63. Data came from immunoSEQ multiplex PCR; TCRdb stores just in-frame clones and leaves some out. The table has around 400,000 clones, around nine tenths seen once; the top ten hold 9% to 15%. This TCR was recovered from a person aged 18 to 59 who received the Ad26.COV2.S COVID-19 vaccine or a placebo. The sample here was peripheral blood, taken in a trial of Ad26.COV2.S vaccine versus placebo. The chain carries TRBV9 and TRBJ2-3, with 7 bases lining up with TRBD2. Here the CDR3 reads CASSVGLASTDTQYF. The CDR3 DNA follows: TGTGCCAGCAGCGTAGGACTAGCCAGCACAGATACGCAGTATTTT.